In this sample, the clone carrying this T cell receptor beta chain turned up a few times. The target antigen is unknown. This specimen belongs to a study of Graves' ophthalmopathy and Graves' hyperthyroidism. Regarding the study as a whole: The model forecast ophthalmopathy progression, reaching 70.59% sensitivity and 72.22% specificity.

Germline V gives CDR1 LNHDA, CDR2 SQIVND (reference sequence). The germline V and J ends were trimmed by 3 bases and 0 bases, with 15 bases remaining between them. The CDR3 runs 18 residues. From RNA, the CDR3 regions of TCR beta chains were amplified and sequenced. First-round RT-PCR relied on HTBI primers, and a second-round multiplex PCR came next. Via MiXCR, TCRdb re-called the multiplex PCR reads, giving one row per CDR3 protein. The table has approximately 640,000 distinct CDR3 sequences, about 38% seen once; the top ten hold around 3%. Other autoimmune diseases, uncontrolled infections, pregnancy or lactation led to the exclusion of patients. PBMCs were isolated from a roughly 9.6 ml sample of fresh peripheral blood.

The sequenced sample was peripheral blood. This chain links TRBV19 with TRBJ2-6, with D unresolved. The source of this sequence is an adult man with Graves' ophthalmopathy. The CDR3 DNA sequence: TGTGCCAGTAGTATTATGGGCGCGGCCCGCTCTGGGGCCAACGTCCTGACTTTC. Protein sequence: CASSIMGAARSGANVLTF. The whole variable domain, filled in from reference TRBV19 and TRBJ2-6, reads DGGITQSPKYLFRKEGQNVTLSCEQNLNHDAMYWYRQDPGQGLRLIYYSQIVNDFQKGDIAEGYSVSREKKESFPLTVTSAQKNPTAFYLCASSIMGAARSGANVLTFGAGSRLTVL.